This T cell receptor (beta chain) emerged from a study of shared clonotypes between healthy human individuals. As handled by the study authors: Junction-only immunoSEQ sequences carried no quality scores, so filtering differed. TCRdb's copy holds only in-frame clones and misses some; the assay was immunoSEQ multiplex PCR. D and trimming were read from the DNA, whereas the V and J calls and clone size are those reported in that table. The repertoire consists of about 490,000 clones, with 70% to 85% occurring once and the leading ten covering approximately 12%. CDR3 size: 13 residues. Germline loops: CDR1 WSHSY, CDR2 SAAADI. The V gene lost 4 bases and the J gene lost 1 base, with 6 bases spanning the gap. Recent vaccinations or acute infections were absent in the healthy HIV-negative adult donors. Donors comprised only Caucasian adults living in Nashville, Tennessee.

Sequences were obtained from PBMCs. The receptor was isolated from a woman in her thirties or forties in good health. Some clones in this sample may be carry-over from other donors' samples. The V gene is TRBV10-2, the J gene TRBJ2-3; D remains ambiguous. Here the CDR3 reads CASSVPGTDTQYF. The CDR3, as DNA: TGCGCCAGCAGTGTACCAGGCACAGATACGCAGTATTTT.